Below, 17 T cell receptor beta chains from the same sample are listed, as sequenced in a study of blood T cells in healthy people across ages. Alongside a J-beta primer mix, a sample-barcoded 5' primer served in a second PCR lasting roughly 6 to 12 cycles. TCRdb re-derived calls from the 5' RACE reads in MiXCR, one entry per CDR3 protein. The data show about 1.5 million distinct CDR3 sequences, about 42% seen once. Sequenced: blood. The receptors were sampled from a woman between 18 and 29 years old in good health.

This chain connects TRBV5-1 to TRBJ2-1, with D hard to call. Trimming pared 4 bases from V and 6 bases from J, leaving 17 bases between. This CDR3 is 15 amino acids long. Germline V CDR1 and CDR2: SGHRS, YFSETQ. The CDR3 reads CASSTSSRQFNEQFF. CDR3 bases: TGCGCCAGCAGCACCTCCAGCAGGCAGTTCAATGAGCAGTTCTTC.

This clonotype was recorded a few times. The chain links TRBV6-2 or TRBV6-3 to TRBJ2-1; 8 nucleotides match TRBD2. The CDR3 extends over 19 amino acids. The ends lost 0 bases at V and 4 bases at J; junction bases unmatched: 14. The germline CDR1 and CDR2 sequences are MNHEY and SVGEGT. In nucleotides, the CDR3 is TGTGCCAGCAGTTACTCGAATTGGCGGCGGGAGGCAAATTACAATGAGCAGTTCTTC. Residues: CASSYSNWRREANYNEQFF.

This clonotype was counted only a few times. The rearrangement links TRBV20-1 to TRBJ1-2, with a weak D call TRBD1 (6 bases). CDR1 DFQATT and CDR2 SNEGSKA come from the germline V gene (reference sequence). The ends were cut back, 0 bases at V and 4 bases at J, with 9 bases in the middle. This CDR3 is 13 amino acids long. The DNA of the CDR3 is TGCAGTGCTAGAGACGTCAGGGGCTATGGCTACACCTTC. It specifies CSARDVRGYGYTF.

V usage is TRBV4-3 and J usage is TRBJ1-4; no definite D call. V was trimmed by 0 bases and J by 8 bases, leaving 13 bases between them. In germline, CDR1 is LGHNA, CDR2 YSLEER. The CDR3 loop spans 15 amino acids. CDR3 loop: CASSQDFGRWEKLFF. The DNA for the CDR3 is TGCGCCAGCAGCCAAGATTTCGGCAGATGGGAAAAACTGTTTTTT.

The chain is built from TRBV27 and TRBJ2-7; D is ambiguous. The V gene's germline CDR1 is MNHEY and CDR2 SMNVEV (reference sequence). Deletions cut 3 bases from V and 2 bases from J, with 11 bases between. The CDR3 totals 14 residues. CDR3 DNA: TGTGCCAGCAGTTTGGGCAGACCAGCCTACGAGCAGTACTTC. This encodes CASSLGRPAYEQYF.

The chain links TRBV27 to TRBJ1-4; TRBD1 aligns across 8 bases. This CDR3 is built from 17 residues. V shed 5 bases and J 10 bases; nucleotides not matched to a gene: 18. Germline CDR1 and CDR2: MNHEY and SMNVEV (reference sequence). The CDR3: CASSLTIQGAAGRKLFF. CDR3 DNA: TGTGCCAGCAGTCTTACTATCCAGGGGGCGGCTGGCCGAAAACTGTTTTTT. The full variable domain, its missing parts supplied by reference TRBV27 and TRBJ1-4, is EAQVTQNPRYLITVTGKKLTVTCSQNMNHEYMSWYRQDPGLGLRQIYYSMNVEVTDKGDVPEGYKVSRKEKRNFPLILESPSPNQTSLYFCASSLTIQGAAGRKLFFGSGTQLSVL.

The chain couples TRBV7-2 to TRBJ1-1; 7 nucleotides align to TRBD1. The CDR3 is 14 residues long. Germline CDR1 reads SGHTA; CDR2 reads FQGNSA. V trimming: 4 bases; J trimming: 6 bases; junction bases outside the gene matches: 8. The CDR3, as DNA: TGTGCCAGCAGCTGGGGACAGCCGTTCGCTGAAGCTTTCTTT. This translates into CASSWGQPFAEAFF.

The chain recombines TRBV29-1 with TRBJ1-1; no reliable D call. Germline CDR1 and CDR2: SQVTM and ANQGSEA. CDR3 length: 11 residues. Trimming removed 7 bases at V and 6 bases at J, with 12 bases between. The CDR3 nucleotides read TGCAGCGGTGAGGTATCCGCTGAAGCTTTCTTT. Translating gives CSGEVSAEAFF.

V gene TRBV25-1 combines with J gene TRBJ2-5, with a tentative D call TRBD1 (5 bases). The V end lost 4 bases, the J end lost 11 bases, and 20 bases lay between the germline ends. From germline, CDR1 is MGHDK and CDR2 SYGVNS. The CDR3 is 14 amino acids. This CDR3 is CASSATQENNEQYF. The CDR3 bases are TGTGCCAGCAGTGCCACACAGGAGAACAATGAGCAGTACTTC.

As to this clonotype: This may stem from a read error, because a much larger clone lies one nucleotide away. The V gene is TRBV20-1, the J gene TRBJ2-5; TRBD2 matches 14 bases. The trim removed 6 bases at V and 11 bases at J, leaving 14 bases unmatched. Germline values: CDR1 DFQATT, CDR2 SNEGSKA (reference sequence). This CDR3 is 15 amino acids long. CDR3 sequence (DNA): TGCAGTGCCCTTCGACTAGCGGGAGGGCCCAAGGAGCAGTACTTC. It translates to CSALRLAGGPKEQYF.

V usage is TRBV9 and J usage is TRBJ2-5; 8 bases map to TRBD1. The CDR3 has 14 residues. V lost 0 bases, J lost 4 bases, and 2 bases stayed unmatched. Germline loops: CDR1 SGDLS, CDR2 YYNGEE. CDR3 amino acids: CASSVGQGTETQYF. The DNA of the CDR3 is TGTGCCAGCAGCGTAGGACAGGGGACAGAGACCCAGTACTTC.

The chain carries TRBV4-2 and TRBJ2-5; D is unclear. The tail of the sequence fits TRBJ2-7 better, so the J call may be wrong. Germline CDR1 LGHNA, CDR2 YNFKEQ. The CDR3 is 15 amino acids. CDR3 amino acids: CASSQEDLKAYEQYF. The CDR3 DNA reads as TGTGCCAGCAGCCAAGAGGACCTAAAAGCCTACGAGCAGTACTTC.

This chain connects TRBV7-3 to TRBJ2-1; 9 positions match TRBD2. The CDR3 runs to 14 residues. Trimming removed 8 bases from V and 7 bases from J; junction bases left unmatched: 9. Looked up from germline, CDR1 is SGHTA and CDR2 is FQGTGA. CDR3 sequence: CASRGASGMNEQFF. As DNA, the CDR3 is TGTGCCAGCCGTGGGGCTAGCGGGATGAATGAGCAGTTCTTC.

This clonotype was counted between two and nine times. This sequence joins TRBV20-1 and TRBJ1-4; TRBD1 is a possible D gene (5 bases). The germline CDR1 and CDR2 sequences are DFQATT and SNEGSKA (reference sequence). The CDR3 loop spans 11 amino acids. The CDR3 sequence is CRVSGPGGLFF. In nucleotides, the CDR3 is TGCAGGGTATCCGGTCCCGGGGGACTGTTTTTT.

This clonotype was seen a handful of times. An end of the junction does not agree with germline; a read error may underlie this. The V gene is TRBV9, the J gene TRBJ2-3; maybe TRBD2 (5 bases). Germline V CDR1 and CDR2: SGDLS, YYNGEE. The CDR3 is made up of 15 amino acids. CDR3 in DNA: TGTGCCAGCAGCGTAGCGTTCTCGGGGTCAGATACGCGGTATTTT. Its translation: CASSVAFSGSDTRYF.

This rearrangement joins TRBV7-9 to TRBJ2-7; 7 nucleotides line up with TRBD1. This CDR3 spans 15 amino acids. In germline, CDR1 is SEHNR, CDR2 FQNEAQ (reference sequence). Unmatched junction bases numbered 14, after V lost 5 bases and J lost 7 bases. The CDR3 coding sequence is TGTGCCAGCAGCCCGTATCCCCACAGGGGTGAGGAGCAGTACTTC. Protein: CASSPYPHRGEEQYF.

The chain uses TRBV20-1 and TRBJ2-5, with a possible D match to TRBD2 (6 bases). This CDR3 comprises 16 residues. Looked up from germline, CDR1 is DFQATT and CDR2 is SNEGSKA (reference sequence). Trimming shortened V by 3 bases and J by 4 bases, and 21 bases separated the two germline ends. CDR3 sequence: CSASGSSGGWGETQYF. The CDR3 bases are TGCAGTGCTAGTGGATCGAGCGGAGGGTGGGGAGAGACCCAGTACTTC.